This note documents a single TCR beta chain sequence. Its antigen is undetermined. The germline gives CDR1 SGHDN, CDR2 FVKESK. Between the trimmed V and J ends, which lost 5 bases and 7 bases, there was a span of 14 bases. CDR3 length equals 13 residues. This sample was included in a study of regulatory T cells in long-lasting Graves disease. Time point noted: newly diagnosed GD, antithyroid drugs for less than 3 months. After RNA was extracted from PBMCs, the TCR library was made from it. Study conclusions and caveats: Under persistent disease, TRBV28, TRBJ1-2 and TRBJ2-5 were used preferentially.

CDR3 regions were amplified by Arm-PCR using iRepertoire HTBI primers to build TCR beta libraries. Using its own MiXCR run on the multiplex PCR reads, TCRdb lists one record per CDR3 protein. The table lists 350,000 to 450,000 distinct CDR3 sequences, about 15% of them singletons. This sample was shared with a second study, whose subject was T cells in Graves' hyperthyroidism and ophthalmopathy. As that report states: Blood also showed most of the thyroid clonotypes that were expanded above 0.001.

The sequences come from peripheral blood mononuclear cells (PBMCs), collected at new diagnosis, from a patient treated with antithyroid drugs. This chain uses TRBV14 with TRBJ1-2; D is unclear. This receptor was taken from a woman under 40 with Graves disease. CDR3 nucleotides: TGTGCCAGCAGCAGGGTCGGCACTCTTGGCTACACCTTC. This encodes CASSRVGTLGYTF.